This entry concerns a single T cell receptor beta chain. No cognate antigen has been identified for it. No base-level quality is on record; no much larger clone is a single base apart. The time point label here, explained by the study, means: pre-sensitization, week 0. The intended sense of this specimen's treatment or condition label: therapeutic diphenylcyclopropenone sensitization with weekly scalp DPC. At every patch-test visit, the blood draw took place before the patch test was put on. To be eligible, patients had to be aged 18 to 70, diagnosed with alopecia and judged suitable for DPC therapy, while pregnant patients were excluded. Total RNA was isolated from unfractionated whole blood collected in Tempus Blood RNA tubes. This entry comes from a study of human T cells and chemical hapten exposure (dated by TCRdb to about 2021). At the level of the whole study: For sensitization, 2% DPC in acetone was applied to a 2 cm by 2 cm area of upper inner arm skin. Throughout the study period of 20 to 30 weeks, patients also received therapeutic DPC doses to the scalp every week. Patch testing was done on the upper back using Finn chambers containing 0.01% DPC, and results were scored after 6 days according to International Contact Dermatitis Research Group standards. The patient cohort, mostly female, included alopecia areata with under or over 50% scalp involvement, alopecia totalis and alopecia universalis. Libraries were pooled for sequencing, and per-sample TCR yields varied mainly because of small differences in library volumes within the pool. In alopecia patients, the study followed how the peripheral blood TCR repertoire changed in vivo over primary and secondary sensitization to diphenylcyclopropenone (DPC), a hapten. Blood samples were taken from patients before sensitization (week 0) and then at 2, 6 and about 24 weeks after DPC sensitization. For TCR sequencing, blood came from about 29 alopecia patients at anywhere from one to four time points (pre-sensitization, 2, 6 and 24 weeks). Overall study results and their limits: DPC sensitization did not change how many TCRs were above 1 in 1000 frequency, and no evidence was found of alterations in global repertoire structure. Compared with pre-sensitization or healthy control sets, expanded TCRs formed significantly more large CDR3 similarity clusters, which is consistent with antigen-driven responses. Repeated subsampling changed both the strength of the expansion versus patch-test correlation and the threshold at which that correlation became significant. Alopecia, a presumed autoimmune disease, was present in all patients, so the immune response of the patients might differ from that of healthy individuals. The number of PT1 expanded TCRs positively correlated with patch test score, significant at thresholds 8, 16 and 32 but not 4.

Libraries were constructed by RACE. Sequencing relied on a NextSeq 500. During library preparation, unique molecular identifiers were attached to individual cDNA molecules so that TCRs could be counted quantitatively and reproducibly. Both TCR alpha and TCR beta chains were sequenced from each blood RNA sample. In the paper's pipeline: The median number of TCRs per sample was some 100,000, ranging from roughly 23,224 to 690,600. The Decombinator software suite was used to annotate V, J and CDR3 in the TCR reads. To make PS versus PT1 abundance plots, every sample was subsampled to the same number of TCRs (28,000). TCRs were defined as expanded if absent before sensitization and observed at least eight times at the 2-week time point. Starting from the raw public reads, TCRdb applied fastp trimming at Q25, assembled clones with MiXCR and retained in-frame beta chains. Merged by CDR3 protein, the rows form single entries marked with the most common genes and DNA. TCRdb, not the original authors, processed these V and J calls. Counted in this sample were 150,000 to 200,000 distinct CDR3 sequences; around 30% of them appeared once. The ten largest clones take up 2.5% to 3.5% of the sample.

The origin of this receptor is a woman aged 25 to 39 with alopecia areata. Some clones in this sample may be carry-over from other donors' samples. The source was whole blood, collected in connection with sensitization to the hapten diphenylcyclopropenone (DPC).

Here the CDR3 is given as CAIGQGTSGNYEQYF. In nucleotides, the sequence is TGTGCCATCGGTCAGGGGACTAGCGGTAACTACGAGCAGTACTTC. The chain employs TRBV10-3 and TRBJ2-7; the central 11 bases match TRBD2. The cysteine opens and the phenylalanine closes a CDR3 of 15 amino acids. The read is trimmed to its CDR3 DNA, 45 bases read in frame from base 1. The germline V gene gives CDR1 as ENHRY and CDR2 as SYGVKD. V lost 8 bases and J lost 3 bases, and the count of bases not matched to a germline gene is 9.